This T cell receptor beta chain was captured by sequencing in a study of blood T cell repertoires in COVID-19. Study background: Sites across the United States, Italy and Spain contributed samples from acute and convalescent COVID-19. PBMCs, B-cell-depleted T cells, or T cells provided the cDNA or gDNA that made up the material.

Per the original data handling: Estimates of nucleated cell counts were drawn from the amplification of reference gene primers. TCRdb's table, derived via immunoSEQ multiplex PCR, lists solely in-frame clones and lacks some. V, J and clone size are taken as reported in that table, and D and trimming were inferred from the DNA itself. The sample has around 270,000 clones, roughly 89% seen once; the top ten hold about 4.6%. The CDR3 sequence is 14 residues long. CDR1 is GTSNPN, CDR2 SVGIG, per germline (reference sequence). Trimming pared 0 bases from V and 3 bases from J, leaving 11 bases between. The sequence came from a man aged 40-49 years with acute or convalescent COVID-19. The sequenced sample consisted of peripheral blood. The chain has TRBV30 and TRBJ2-5; maybe TRBD2 (6 bases). DNA for the CDR3: TGTGCCTGGAGTGTTGGCGGGGCAGAAGAGACCCAGTACTTC. The encoded protein is CAWSVGGAEETQYF. Looking up the rest from reference TRBV30 and TRBJ2-5 gives the full variable domain: SQTIHQWPATLVQPVGSPLSLECTVEGTSNPNLYWYRQAAGRGLQLLFYSVGIGQISSEVPQNLSASRPQDRQFILSSKKLLLSDSGFYLCAWSVGGAEETQYFGPGTRLLVL.